The clone carrying this TCR beta chain has just a few counts. Its antigen is currently unknown. The sample comes from a study of blood T cells in healthy people across ages. Study overall: Template-switching capture recovered about one barcoded beta molecule per two T cells.

Study observations and caveats: Donor CMV status, an unknown factor, possibly confounded changes in expanded clonotypes. No conclusive comparison of naive versus antigen-experienced cells was possible with unsorted PBMCs.

The use of a sample-barcoded 5' primer and a J-beta primer mix characterized a second PCR of about 7 to 12 cycles. Each cDNA molecule received a tag from a template-switch adaptor that had 12 random nucleotides. TCRdb independently ran MiXCR on the 5' RACE reads; one entry per CDR3 protein. The table shows 850,000 to 1,300,000 distinct CDR3 sequences, with less than 50% occurring only once. CDR1 MNHEY and CDR2 SMNVEV come from the germline V gene (reference sequence). CDR3 length: 11 residues. The V gene lost 7 bases and the J gene lost 10 bases, with 11 bases spanning the gap. The receptor was derived from a woman aged 60-75 years in good health. Sequenced input: blood. The rearrangement joins TRBV27 to TRBJ2-1; the D gene is possibly TRBD1 (5 bases). The CDR3 DNA sequence: TGTGCCAGCAAGGCAGGGCCAGAGCAGTTCTTC. It translates to CASKAGPEQFF.